This T cell receptor (beta chain) stems from a study of T cell responses to AZD1222 COVID-19 vaccine. TCRdb's copy holds only in-frame clones and misses some; the assay was immunoSEQ multiplex PCR. The sample contains 100,000 to 130,000 clones, approximately 90% of which appear only once. V shed 1 base and J shed 4 bases, with 7 bases lying between them. The CDR3 has 12 residues. Germline V gives CDR1 SQVTM, CDR2 ANQGSEA. This clonotype was obtained from an adult who received the AZD1222 COVID-19 vaccine. The chain joins TRBV29-1 to TRBJ1-2, with a weak D call TRBD1 (5 bases). The sequencing used peripheral blood, collected 28 days after the second AZD1222 dose. The CDR3 here is CSVEGGTYGYTF. CDR3 DNA: TGCAGCGTTGAAGGAGGGACCTATGGCTACACCTTC. Variable domain in full (rest from reference TRBV29-1 and TRBJ1-2): SAVISQKPSRDICQRGTSLTIQCQVDSQVTMMFWYRQQPGQSLTLIATANQGSEATYESGFVIDKFPISRPNLTFSTLTVSNMSPEDSSIYLCSVEGGTYGYTFGSGTRLTVV.